Below are 29 T cell receptor beta chains sequenced from a single sample in a study of blood T cells in healthy people across ages. A second PCR of 7 to 11 cycles used a sample-barcoded 5' primer and a J-beta primer mix. TCRdb re-analysed the 5' RACE reads in MiXCR, keeping a single row per CDR3 protein. Of 1,300,000 or so distinct CDR3 sequences listed, almost 60% were seen once; the top ten hold over 5%. Input material: blood. Receptors were obtained from a man younger than 35 in good health.

The chain carries TRBV24-1 and TRBJ2-3, with TRBD1 matching 9 bases. There are 16 residues in the CDR3. The junction had 9 bases not matched to a gene; V was cut back by 4 bases and J by 5 bases. Germline V gene lookup returns CDR1 KGHDR and CDR2 SFDVKD. The DNA of the CDR3 is TGTGCCACCAGTGAGGTGCGGACAGGGGCGGAAGATACGCAGTATTTT. Its protein is CATSEVRTGAEDTQYF.

This clonotype was recorded a few times. The chain carries TRBV29-1 and TRBJ2-5; the D gene is possibly TRBD2 (6 bases). The DNA end is more similar to TRBJ2-7, so the J call may be wrong. Per germline, CDR1 SQVTM and CDR2 ANQGSEA. The CDR3 spans 12 residues. This CDR3 reads CSVEGGGDEQYF. The DNA of the CDR3 is TGCAGCGTTGAAGGTGGAGGGGACGAGCAGTACTTC.

A word on this clonotype: One end of the junction is discordant with germline, which a read error may explain. V and J are TRBV2 and TRBJ2-3; D remains ambiguous. The germline CDR1 and CDR2 sequences are SNHLY and FYNNEI. The CDR3 consists of 12 residues. CDR3 DNA sequence: TGTGCCAGCAGAGAAGTACCAGATACGCAGTATTTT. This sequence encodes CASREVPDTQYF. Full variable domain (missing parts from reference TRBV2 and TRBJ2-3): EPEVTQTPSHQVTQMGQEVILRCVPISNHLYFYWYRQILGQKVEFLVSFYNNEISEKSEIFDDQFSVERPDGSNFTLKIRSTKLEDSAMYFCASREVPDTQYFGPGTRLTVL.

The chain recombines TRBV6-2 or TRBV6-3 with TRBJ2-1; D perhaps matches TRBD1 (6 bases). Per the germline V gene, CDR1 is MNHEY and CDR2 is SVGEGT. Trimming took 5 bases from V and 0 from J, leaving 14 bases between them. The CDR3 is made up of 16 amino acids. Here the CDR3 DNA reads TGTGCCAGCAGTAGCCCTAGGGGGTACTCCTACAATGAGCAGTTCTTC. This translates into CASSSPRGYSYNEQFF.

The chain links TRBV3-1 to TRBJ2-1, with D possibly matching TRBD2 (6 bases). In germline, CDR1 is LGHDT, CDR2 YNNKEL (reference sequence). Trimming took off 2 bases at V and 4 bases at J, with 18 bases between the two ends. This CDR3 has 17 residues. The CDR3 loop is CASSQPITSMTYNEQFF. The CDR3 nucleotides read TGTGCCAGCAGCCAACCCATCACTAGCATGACGTACAATGAGCAGTTCTTC.

The sample holds a few counts of this clonotype. A junction boundary mismatches the germline segment, possibly from a read error. The rearrangement links TRBV11-2 to TRBJ2-5, with a weak D call TRBD1 (5 bases). Germline CDR1 is SGHAT and CDR2 is FQNNGV. This CDR3 spans 15 amino acids. The CDR3 sequence: CASTLGQAGQETQYF. The CDR3 DNA reads as TGTGCCAGCACCTTAGGCCAGGCAGGGCAAGAGACCCAGTACTTC.

The chain recombines TRBV5-1 with TRBJ2-3; tentatively, D is TRBD1 (6 bases). From germline, CDR1 is SGHRS and CDR2 YFSETQ. CDR3 length: 14 residues. V gave up 5 bases and J gave up 11 bases, with 21 bases separating them. CDR3 DNA: TGCGCCAGCAGGAGTACCAACAGGGCGGAGAAGCAGTATTTT. Translation gives CASRSTNRAEKQYF.

The chain uses TRBV20-1 and TRBJ2-7; TRBD1 or TRBD2 may be the D gene (6 bases each). Germline-derived CDR1 and CDR2 are DFQATT and SNEGSKA (reference sequence). This CDR3 is 13 amino acids long. CDR3 sequence (DNA): TGCAGCGGCGCCCCGGGGGCCGACTACGAGCAGTACTTC. Translated: CSGAPGADYEQYF.

CDR3 coding DNA: TGCAGTGCTAAAGGACTAGCGGGTCGGACAGATACGCAGTATTTT. Encoded protein: CSAKGLAGRTDTQYF. The chain carries TRBV20-1 and TRBJ2-3, with 11 positions matching TRBD2. Germline CDR1 reads DFQATT; CDR2 reads SNEGSKA (reference sequence). The trim removed 4 bases at V and 3 bases at J, leaving 6 bases unmatched. The CDR3 length is 15 residues.

This clonotype has more than one count but fewer than ten. The V and J genes are TRBV10-3 and TRBJ2-5; D is possibly TRBD2 (7 bases). Trimming took 0 bases from V and 9 from J, leaving 17 bases between them. This CDR3 has 15 residues. CDR1 and CDR2 (germline): ENHRY, SYGVKD. CDR3 in amino acids: CAISESPGGQWAQYF. CDR3 nucleotides: TGTGCCATCAGTGAGTCGCCGGGGGGCCAGTGGGCCCAGTACTTC.

This rearrangement joins TRBV12-5 to TRBJ2-3; no reliable D call. The CDR3 is 16 amino acids. Trimming removed 0 bases from V and 0 bases from J, with 10 bases in between. From germline, CDR1 is LGHNT and CDR2 FRNRAP. The CDR3 region has the DNA TGTGCTAGTGGTTTGGTTGACGGTACTAGCACAGATACGCAGTATTTT. Amino acid sequence: CASGLVDGTSTDTQYF.

The table lists this clonotype with a few counts. J is TRBJ2-7 and V is TRBV15; 11 bases are a match to TRBD2. The CDR3 is 15 amino acids. J gave up 4 bases and V 0 bases, and 2 bases lay outside the gene matches. CDR1 LNHNV and CDR2 YYDKDF come from the germline V gene (reference sequence). CDR3 sequence (DNA): TGTGCCACCAGCAGAGATGCTAGCGGGGGGTACGAGCAGTACTTC. Translated, it gives CATSRDASGGYEQYF.

The chain couples TRBV2 to TRBJ2-2; D gene uncertain. The V end was cut by 6 bases, the J end by 6 bases, with 8 bases between. The germline CDR1 and CDR2 sequences are SNHLY and FYNNEI. The CDR3 loop spans 12 amino acids. Here the CDR3 reads CASRVSAGELFF. As DNA, the CDR3 is TGTGCCAGCAGGGTCAGCGCCGGGGAGCTGTTTTTT.

There are a few counts of this clonotype. The chain joins TRBV20-1 to TRBJ2-7; no clear D. The CDR3 is 13 amino acids. The germline V gene has CDR1 DFQATT and CDR2 SNEGSKA (reference sequence). Trimming cost V 3 bases and J 3 bases, with 12 bases left between them. CDR3 nucleotide sequence: TGCAGTGCTAGTCCCTCGCCATACTACGAGCAGTACTTC. Amino acids: CSASPSPYYEQYF.

V is TRBV4-2 and J is TRBJ1-6; D is ambiguous. The CDR3 is 14 amino acids. Trimming stripped 0 bases from V and 6 bases from J, with 6 bases between. Germline V lookup: CDR1 LGHNA, CDR2 YNFKEQ. The CDR3 protein is CASSQEGPNSPLHF. Here the CDR3 DNA reads TGTGCCAGCAGCCAAGAGGGTCCTAATTCACCCCTCCACTTT.

The V gene is TRBV6-5, the J gene TRBJ1-5, with D perhaps matching TRBD1 (5 bases). CDR3 size: 16 residues. Trimming removed 5 bases at V and 0 bases at J, with 14 bases between. Per germline, CDR1 MNHEY and CDR2 SVGAGI. The CDR3 coding sequence is TGTGCCAGCAGTCCCGAGGGGACGTATAGCAATCAGCCCCAGCATTTT. Residues: CASSPEGTYSNQPQHF.

The chain is built from TRBV18 and TRBJ2-7; TRBD2 agrees at 13 bases. V dropped 2 bases and J dropped 3; count of bases not matched to a gene: 7. Germline V gene data show CDR1 as KGHSH and CDR2 as LQKENI. This CDR3 has 17 residues. The CDR3 region has the DNA TGTGCCAGCTCACCAGGAGTACTAGCGGGAGGGGACTACGAGCAGTACTTC. Residues: CASSPGVLAGGDYEQYF.

This chain uses TRBV4-3 with TRBJ1-4, with no clear D. This CDR3 contains 16 residues. Trimming removed 0 bases from V and 8 bases from J, with 16 bases in between. Per germline, CDR1 LGHNA and CDR2 YSLEER. CDR3 in amino acids: CASSQDTRMGWEKLFF. The DNA of the CDR3 is TGCGCCAGCAGCCAAGATACCCGGATGGGTTGGGAAAAACTGTTTTTT.

V gene TRBV3-1 combines with J gene TRBJ2-7, with D perhaps matching TRBD2 (6 bases). Germline V gene lookup returns CDR1 LGHDT and CDR2 YNNKEL (reference sequence). Trimming took 0 bases from V and 9 from J, leaving 12 bases between them. The CDR3 is 13 residues long. Written as DNA, the CDR3 is TGTGCCAGCAGCCAAGATAGGACCGGGGGGCAGTACTTC. Protein sequence: CASSQDRTGGQYF.

This clonotype turned up a few times. The chain couples TRBV2 to TRBJ2-7; D gene unclear. Germline V lookup: CDR1 SNHLY, CDR2 FYNNEI. The ends were cut back, 1 base at V and 6 bases at J, with 10 bases in the middle. The length of the CDR3 is 13 residues. The CDR3 nucleotides are TGTGCCAGCAGTGAAGGAACACCTACCGAGCAGTACTTC. This encodes CASSEGTPTEQYF. Drawing the rest from reference TRBV2 and TRBJ2-7, the complete variable domain is EPEVTQTPSHQVTQMGQEVILRCVPISNHLYFYWYRQILGQKVEFLVSFYNNEISEKSEIFDDQFSVERPDGSNFTLKIRSTKLEDSAMYFCASSEGTPTEQYFGPGTRLTVT.

This chain connects TRBV7-2 to TRBJ2-7; D is unclear. From germline, CDR1 is SGHTA and CDR2 FQGNSA. The CDR3 covers 13 residues. Trimming pared 1 base from V and 3 bases from J, leaving 7 bases between. The chain's CDR3 is CASSLVLHYEQYF. The DNA for the CDR3 is TGTGCCAGCAGCTTAGTTCTACACTACGAGCAGTACTTC.

This chain links TRBV7-2 with TRBJ1-6, with D perhaps TRBD1 (6 bases). The CDR3 runs to 15 residues. The V end lost 4 bases, the J end lost 7 bases, and 14 bases lay between the germline ends. Germline V gives CDR1 SGHTA, CDR2 FQGNSA. The CDR3 region is CASSSYREENSPLHF. In nucleotides, the CDR3 is TGTGCCAGCAGCTCTTACAGGGAGGAGAATTCACCCCTCCACTTT. The full variable domain, its missing parts supplied by reference TRBV7-2 and TRBJ1-6, is GAGVSQSPSNKVTEKGKDVELRCDPISGHTALYWYRQSLGQGLEFLIYFQGNSAPDKSGLPSDRFSAERTGGSVSTLTIQRTQQEDSAVYLCASSSYREENSPLHFGNGTRLTVT.

The rearrangement links TRBV4-3 to TRBJ2-1, with 8 bases matching TRBD2. The ends lost 0 bases at V and 7 bases at J; junction bases unmatched: 11. Germline V lookup: CDR1 LGHNA, CDR2 YSLEER. The CDR3 is 17 residues long. The CDR3 region is CASSQELGRGGLNEQFF. The CDR3, as DNA: TGCGCCAGCAGCCAAGAATTGGGACGGGGGGGCCTGAATGAGCAGTTCTTC.

This rearrangement joins TRBV27 to TRBJ2-6; D assignment may be TRBD1 or TRBD2 (5 bases each). The germline V gene encodes CDR1 MNHEY and CDR2 SMNVEV (reference sequence). The CDR3 is 16 amino acids. The V end lost 4 bases, the J end lost 0 bases, and 10 bases lay between the germline ends. CDR3: CASSYPGTSGANVLTF. The CDR3 DNA sequence: TGTGCCAGCAGTTATCCCGGGACCTCTGGGGCCAACGTCCTGACTTTC.

The chain has TRBV4-3 and TRBJ1-2; D gene unclear. CDR3 length equals 15 residues. Germline-derived CDR1 and CDR2 are LGHNA and YSLEER. V lost 4 bases and J 0 bases, leaving 12 bases between the germline ends. The CDR3 DNA reads TGCGCCAGCAGCCCAGAACCCGGGGCTAACTATGGCTACACCTTC. It specifies CASSPEPGANYGYTF.

V usage is TRBV5-5 and J usage is TRBJ2-3; TRBD1 matches 7 bases. The germline V gene has CDR1 SGHKS and CDR2 YYEKEE (reference sequence). Germline trimming cut 4 bases from V and 5 bases from J; bases unmatched to any gene: 7. The CDR3 covers 14 residues. This chain's CDR3 is CASSPDRAVDTQYF. CDR3 coding DNA: TGTGCCAGCAGCCCCGACAGGGCGGTAGATACGCAGTATTTT.

This rearrangement joins TRBV5-5 to TRBJ2-1; 8 positions agree with TRBD2. The V gene end was trimmed by 0 bases and the J gene end by 11 bases; junction bases not matched to a gene: 7. There are 14 residues in the CDR3. Germline CDR1 reads SGHKS; CDR2 reads YYEKEE (reference sequence). The CDR3: CASSLGREGSKQFF. CDR3 coding DNA: TGTGCCAGCAGCTTGGGACGGGAGGGGTCTAAGCAGTTCTTC.

The rearrangement links TRBV7-2 to TRBJ2-3, with D perhaps TRBD2 (6 bases). Germline assignment: CDR1 SGHTA and CDR2 FQGNSA. The CDR3 loop spans 14 amino acids. V was shortened by 8 bases and J by 2 bases, with 14 bases between the two germline ends. The DNA of the CDR3 is TGTGCCAGCTGTCTAGCGTTGAACACAGATACGCAGTATTTT. Residues: CASCLALNTDTQYF.

V and J are TRBV4-1 and TRBJ2-3; D is unresolved. Germline CDR1 reads MGHRA; CDR2 reads YSYEKL. Deletions cut 0 bases from V and 10 bases from J, with 14 bases between. The CDR3 contains 14 residues. The CDR3: CASSQDRLKRSQYF. CDR3 nucleotide sequence: TGCGCCAGCAGCCAAGATCGCCTCAAGAGGTCGCAGTATTTT.